This is a list of T cell receptor beta chains from one sample in a study of Tregs in tolerant kidney transplant recipients. The table came from immunoSEQ multiplex PCR; TCRdb's copy has only in-frame clones and leaves some out. The sample contains about 120,000 clones, 92% of which appear only once. Sequencing was performed on CD4+ T cells from blood. The receptors were gathered from a human donor in good health. The CDR3 runs from the conserved cysteine through the conserved F or W. The D gene is left open where the match is weak. The listing skips clone size in some rows; elsewhere it reads once, few, many or a size class.

j_call clone_size v_call d_call cdr3_nt cdr3_aa
TRBJ1-2 . TRBV9 . TGTGCCAGCAGCGTAGGGTCAGCAAACTATGGCTACACCTTC CASSVGSANYGYTF
TRBJ2-5 . TRBV7-8 . TGTGCCAGCAGCCTCGGCCGGCAACAAGAGACCCAGTACTTC CASSLGRQQETQYF
TRBJ1-2 . TRBV5-6 TRBD1 TGTGCCAGCAGGATCGGACAGGGCGCCTATGGCTACACCTTC CASRIGQGAYGYTF
TRBJ1-2 . TRBV7-2 . TGTGCCAGCAGCTTAGGGCGGGACACTAACTATGGCTACACCTTC CASSLGRDTNYGYTF
TRBJ1-2 . TRBV2 TRBD1 TGTGCCAGCAGTGACGCTGACAGGGGGCTGGAGGGAGGCTACACCTTC CASSDADRGLEGGYTF
TRBJ2-7 . TRBV7-9 . TGTGCCAGCAGCTCCCACGGGGTAGCGGATCCCTACGAGCAGTACTTC CASSSHGVADPYEQYF
TRBJ2-3 . TRBV14 . TGTGCCAGCAGCCCTCTCTTTTTTAGCACAGATACGCAGTATTTT CASSPLFFSTDTQYF
TRBJ2-2 once TRBV15 . TGTGCCACCAGCAGAGGCTCCCCCCCGACCGGGGAGCTGTTTTTT CATSRGSPPTGELFF
TRBJ2-3 . TRBV2 . TGTGCCAGCACTTTAATCGTAGATACGCAGTATTTT CASTLIVDTQYF
TRBJ2-7 . TRBV6-5 . TGTGCCAGCATCAACGGACAGACCTACGAGCAGTACTTC CASINGQTYEQYF
TRBJ1-1 . TRBV5-1 . TGCGCCAGCAGTTGGGGGGACACTGAAGCTTTCTTT CASSWGDTEAFF
TRBJ2-5 . TRBV27 . TGTGCCAGCAGTTTACGACTAGGTGGGACCCAGTACTTC CASSLRLGGTQYF
TRBJ2-7 once TRBV7-9 . TGTGCCAGCAGCCAAGGGGGGGTCGAGCAGTACTTC CASSQGGVEQYF
TRBJ2-7 few TRBV19 TRBD2 TGTGCCAGTAGTGAGAGACTAGCGGGAGTGTACGAGCAGTACTTC CASSERLAGVYEQYF
TRBJ1-1 . TRBV10-2 . TGCGCCAGTACGGAGGGGGTGCGGACCACTGAAGCTTTCTTT CASTEGVRTTEAFF
TRBJ2-5 . TRBV2 TRBD2 TGTGCCAGCATAGGTAGCGGGAGGGCCCAGGAGACCCAGTACTTC CASIGSGRAQETQYF
TRBJ1-4 . TRBV5-1 . TGCGCCAGCAGCTTGGCCCCTGGTTCGGGTGGAAAACTGTTTTTT CASSLAPGSGGKLFF
TRBJ1-4 . TRBV5-6 TRBD1 TGTGCCAGCAGCTTGCAGGGGGCTGGGGAAAAACTGTTTTTT CASSLQGAGEKLFF
TRBJ1-1 . TRBV6-5 . TGTGCCAGCAGTAAGTACCAAGGGAACACTGAAGCTTTCTTT CASSKYQGNTEAFF
TRBJ1-3 . TRBV7-2 . TGTGCCAGCAGCTTGCCCCGATCTATATGGGGAAACACCATATATTTT CASSLPRSIWGNTIYF
TRBJ1-2 . TRBV18 . TGTGCCAGCTCACCACCGGGGCAGGGTTATGGCTACACCTTC CASSPPGQGYGYTF
TRBJ2-5 . TRBV28 . TGTGCCAGCAGTTTTTTTTCAGGGAAGGCGACCCAGTACTTC CASSFFSGKATQYF
TRBJ2-5 . TRBV7-7 TRBD2 TGTGCTAGCAGCTCCCGAGCGGGGTTACAAGAGACCCAGTACTTC CASSSRAGLQETQYF
TRBJ2-7 . TRBV15 . TGTGCCACCAGCAGACGGACAGTCTCCGTTCCCGAGCAGTACTTC CATSRRTVSVPEQYF
TRBJ1-4 once TRBV5-4 TRBD1 TGTGCCAGCAGCCTGGACAGGGGGCCAGGGGAAAAACTGTTTTTT CASSLDRGPGEKLFF
TRBJ1-5 . TRBV5-1 TRBD1 TGCGCCAGCAGCTTGGGGACAGGGTTTACTCAGCCCCAGCATTTT CASSLGTGFTQPQHF
TRBJ1-5 . TRBV6-1 . TGTGCCAGCAGCCCCATGGTTTGGAGCAATCAGCCCCAGCATTTT CASSPMVWSNQPQHF
TRBJ2-5 . TRBV2 . TGTGCCATCATAACTGGCAGTGGCGAGACCCAGTACTTC CAIITGSGETQYF
TRBJ2-7 . TRBV18 . TGTGCCAGCTCACATCCGGGAGCCCACTACGAGCAGTACTTC CASSHPGAHYEQYF
TRBJ1-2 . TRBV6-6 TRBD1 TGTGCCAGCAGACCGACAGGGGGCGATGGCTACACCTTC CASRPTGGDGYTF
TRBJ1-3 . TRBV7-9 . TGTGCCAGCAGATCCGGACAGCTATCAGGAAACACCATATATTTT CASRSGQLSGNTIYF